The rows below give T cell receptor beta chains drawn from one sample of a study of T cell responses to AZD1222 COVID-19 vaccine. The repertoire was sequenced with immunoSEQ multiplex PCR; TCRdb's copy has only in-frame clones and lacks some. This table holds roughly 120,000 clones, 87% found once. Sequencing used peripheral blood, obtained 28 days after the second AZD1222 dose. These TCRs come from an adult who received the AZD1222 COVID-19 vaccine. CDR3s include the opening cysteine and the closing phenylalanine or tryptophan. A D gene is named only where the DNA matches it firmly. Some rows have no size entry. The others give once, few or many, or a class for an expanded clone.

TRBJ1-2,NA,NA,TRBV6-5,TGTGCCAGCAGTTACGGCCAGTATGGCTACACCTTC,CASSYGQYGYTF
TRBJ2-1,NA,NA,TRBV4-2,TGTGCCAGCAGCCCCGGGACCAGCGGGTACAATGAGCAGTTCTTC,CASSPGTSGYNEQFF
TRBJ1-2,NA,NA,TRBV7-2,TGTGCCAGCAGCCCCCTTAGGCAGCTCTATGGCTACACCTTC,CASSPLRQLYGYTF
TRBJ1-2,TRBD1,NA,TRBV28,TGTGCCAGCAGTTTACTAGACAGGGGGCGTGAGGGCTACACCTTC,CASSLLDRGREGYTF
TRBJ1-1,NA,NA,TRBV10-3,TGTGCCATCAGCGGGGACACTGAAGCTTTCTTT,CAISGDTEAFF
TRBJ1-4,NA,NA,TRBV19,TGTGCCAGTAGTATGACAGGAAGGCCAATTAATGGAGTGTTTTTT,CASSMTGRPINGVFF
TRBJ2-5,NA,NA,TRBV3-1/TRBV3-2,TGTGCCAGCAGGAACCACGATGGGGAGACCCAGTACTTC,CASRNHDGETQYF
TRBJ2-2,NA,NA,TRBV6-5,TGTGCCAGCAGTTACTCTGGGATAGGTGGAACCGGGGAGCTGTTTTTT,CASSYSGIGGTGELFF
TRBJ1-5,NA,NA,TRBV4-1,TGCGCCAGCAGCCAAGAGGGACCGTTTGGTTTCAATCAGCCCCAGCATTTT,CASSQEGPFGFNQPQHF
TRBJ2-2,TRBD1,NA,TRBV27,TGTGCCAGCAAAAAATCCGGGACAGGGGCCGGGGAGCTGTTTTTT,CASKKSGTGAGELFF
TRBJ1-6,TRBD1,NA,TRBV11-2,TGTGCCAGCAGCGTCCGACAGGGCGGTAATTCACCCCTCCACTTT,CASSVRQGGNSPLHF
TRBJ1-4,NA,once,TRBV5-1,TGCGCCAGCAGCGGGACTCCTCTGGCTAATGAAAAACTGTTTTTT,CASSGTPLANEKLFF
TRBJ2-1,TRBD2,NA,TRBV4-2,TGTGCCAGCAGCCCCACCACCGGGGGGTTTTATGAGCAGTTCTTC,CASSPTTGGFYEQFF
TRBJ2-6,TRBD1,NA,TRBV4-2,TGTGCCAGCAGCCAGCCGGGACAGGGGGCGCCTGGGGCCAACGTCCTGACTTTC,CASSQPGQGAPGANVLTF
TRBJ1-5,TRBD1,NA,TRBV5-1,TGCGCCAGCAGCCCCGGGACAGGGACTCAGCCCCAGCATTTT,CASSPGTGTQPQHF
TRBJ1-5,NA,once,TRBV19,TGTGCCAGTAGAACAGGATTCTATCAGCCCCAGCATTTT,CASRTGFYQPQHF
TRBJ2-3,NA,once,TRBV3-1/TRBV3-2,TGTGCCAGCAGCCCAAATCGTCGGCGAGCGGGCACAGATACGCAGTATTTT,CASSPNRRRAGTDTQYF
TRBJ1-2,TRBD1,NA,TRBV19,TGTGCCAGTAGTAGCCGGGACAGGGAGGGCTACACCTTC,CASSSRDREGYTF
TRBJ2-7,NA,NA,TRBV24-1,TGTGCCACCAGGGGAACAGGGTGGCCGGGGAAGACCTACGAGCAGTACTTC,CATRGTGWPGKTYEQYF
TRBJ2-7,NA,NA,TRBV4-2,TGTGCCAGCAGCCAAGAGGGCAGAAACTACGAGCAGTACTTC,CASSQEGRNYEQYF
TRBJ2-1,NA,NA,TRBV7-8,TGTGCCAGCAGCGGTCCCCGGGGGACTCGCTCCTACAATGAGCAGTTCTTC,CASSGPRGTRSYNEQFF
TRBJ2-3,NA,NA,TRBV5-1,TGCGCCAGCAGCTTTGGGAGCGTTAGCACAGATACGCAGTATTTT,CASSFGSVSTDTQYF
TRBJ1-2,NA,NA,TRBV4-1,TGCGCCAGCAGCCAAGAACCGAGTACCTACTCTGTGGGCTACACCTTC,CASSQEPSTYSVGYTF
TRBJ2-5,NA,NA,TRBV19,TGTGCCAGTAGTTATGGGTCAGGGGGGCACGAGACCCAGTACTTC,CASSYGSGGHETQYF
TRBJ1-5,TRBD1,few,TRBV6-5,TGTGCCAGCAAACGGACAGGGGACAATCAGCCCCAGCATTTT,CASKRTGDNQPQHF
TRBJ1-6,NA,NA,TRBV6-2/TRBV6-3,TGTGCCAGCAGCCGCGGGGCGACAAAATCACCCCTCCACTTT,CASSRGATKSPLHF
TRBJ1-1,NA,NA,TRBV5-1,TGCGCCAGCAGCCCCCTGACAGGAATGAACACTGAAGCTTTCTTT,CASSPLTGMNTEAFF
TRBJ2-3,TRBD2,few,TRBV4-3,TGCGCCAGCAGCCAATGGGCGAGCGGGGGGGCCGATACGCAGTATTTT,CASSQWASGGADTQYF
TRBJ1-6,NA,NA,TRBV7-2,TGTGCCAGCAGCCCCAGGGTCCTTCGGGCGGTTTCACCCCTCCACTTT,CASSPRVLRAVSPLHF
TRBJ2-5,NA,NA,TRBV29-1,TGCAGCGCCCGGGCAGGGCAAGAGACCCAGTACTTC,CSARAGQETQYF
TRBJ2-7,NA,NA,TRBV11-2,TGTGCCACCAACGGCGGGGGCACAGGGGGCGAGCAGTACTTC,CATNGGGTGGEQYF
TRBJ1-6,TRBD1,NA,TRBV11-2,TGTGCCAGCAGCAGAAAACCAGGGGGCAATTCACCCCTCCACTTT,CASSRKPGGNSPLHF